What follows are 16 T cell receptor beta chains derived from one specimen sequenced in a study of technical replicates of blood from several donors. Produced via immunoSEQ multiplex PCR; TCRdb's table is partial and in-frame only. The sample shows 65,000 to 85,000 clones, 75% to 95% of them seen only once. Sequencing was performed on T cells isolated from PBMCs. The receptor set was obtained from a human donor in good health.

This clone was observed a handful of times. The chain recombines TRBV5-1 with TRBJ1-5; 9 positions match TRBD1. V was pared by 9 bases and J by 4 bases, with 8 bases of the junction left unmatched. This CDR3 spans 14 amino acids. Germline lookup yields CDR1 SGHRS and CDR2 YFSETQ. The CDR3 nucleotides read TGCGCCACCCACTGGACAGGGGTAAATCAGCCCCAGCATTTT. Amino acid sequence: CATHWTGVNQPQHF.

This clone has more than one count but fewer than ten. The V gene is TRBV28, the J gene TRBJ2-1; the D gene is possibly TRBD2 (5 bases). Germline assignment: CDR1 MDHEN and CDR2 SYDVKM. Trimming shortened V by 7 bases and J by 2 bases, and 12 bases separated the two germline ends. The CDR3 spans 14 residues. The CDR3 protein is CASIEGRTYNEQFF. The CDR3 nucleotides are TGTGCCAGCATTGAGGGAAGGACCTACAATGAGCAGTTCTTC.

The J gene is TRBJ2-3, the V gene TRBV28, with TRBD2 identical over 7 bases. CDR3 size: 16 residues. V lost 8 bases, J lost 4 bases, and 15 bases stayed unmatched. Germline assignment: CDR1 MDHEN and CDR2 SYDVKM. For the CDR3, the DNA is TGTGCCAGCGCTACGACGGCGGGAGTGGGGGCAGATACGCAGTATTTT. The encoded protein is CASATTAGVGADTQYF.

The J gene is TRBJ1-3, the V gene TRBV27, with D unresolved. V was clipped by 3 bases and J by 4 bases, with 16 bases between them. There are 16 residues in the CDR3. The germline gives CDR1 MNHEY, CDR2 SMNVEV (reference sequence). CDR3 residues: CASSFRPPSYGNTIYF. Here the CDR3 DNA reads TGTGCCAGCAGTTTTCGGCCCCCTAGCTACGGAAACACCATATATTTT.

The V gene is TRBV29-1, the J gene TRBJ1-1, with no clear D. V was clipped by 4 bases and J by 0 bases, with 3 bases between them. Looked up from germline, CDR1 is SQVTM and CDR2 is ANQGSEA. The CDR3 totals 11 residues. CDR3 DNA sequence: TGCAGCGTTGTAGTGAACACTGAAGCTTTCTTT. Its translation is CSVVVNTEAFF.

This clone showed up just once. The rearrangement uses TRBV2 and TRBJ1-4; D remains ambiguous. Per the germline V gene, CDR1 is SNHLY and CDR2 is FYNNEI. The CDR3 runs 14 residues. V shed 7 bases and J shed 2 bases, with 11 bases lying between them. CDR3 DNA: TGTGCCAGCAAGGTTCCAGCGACTAATGAAAAACTGTTTTTT. As protein: CASKVPATNEKLFF.

The V gene is TRBV6-1, the J gene TRBJ1-2, with D possibly TRBD1 on 5 matching bases. CDR1 MNHNS and CDR2 SASEGT come from the germline V gene. CDR3 length: 14 residues. The V end lost 1 base, the J end lost 4 bases, and 10 bases lay between the germline ends. CDR3 in DNA: TGTGCCAGCAGTGAAGTCGGGGGTTTCTATGGCTACACCTTC. It specifies CASSEVGGFYGYTF.

CDR3 in DNA: TGCGCCAGCAGCCAAGGGGACAGCCCCCACGAGCAGTACTTC. Translation gives CASSQGDSPHEQYF. This chain connects TRBV4-1 to TRBJ2-7, with TRBD1 matching over 7 bases. CDR3 length equals 14 residues. Looked up from germline, CDR1 is MGHRA and CDR2 is YSYEKL. V lost 1 base to trimming and J lost 5 bases; unmatched junction nucleotides: 5.

The chain has TRBV2 and TRBJ2-2; 10 bases line up with TRBD2. CDR1 is SNHLY, CDR2 FYNNEI, per germline. V shed 7 bases, J shed 7 bases, and the junction held 9 bases outside the gene matches. The CDR3 is 15 amino acids. For the CDR3, the DNA is TGTGCCAGCAACCTAGCGGGAGTACCAGACGGGGAGCTGTTTTTT. Translating gives CASNLAGVPDGELFF. Looking up the rest from reference TRBV2 and TRBJ2-2 gives the full variable domain: EPEVTQTPSHQVTQMGQEVILRCVPISNHLYFYWYRQILGQKVEFLVSFYNNEISEKSEIFDDQFSVERPDGSNFTLKIRSTKLEDSAMYFCASNLAGVPDGELFFGEGSRLTVL.

The chain combines TRBV7-2 with TRBJ2-2, with unresolved D. The CDR3 contains 12 residues. Germline CDR1 SGHTA, CDR2 FQGNSA. V gave up 4 bases and J gave up 3 bases, with 3 bases separating them. This CDR3 is CASSYYTGELFF. CDR3 nucleotides: TGTGCCAGCAGCTACTACACCGGGGAGCTGTTTTTT.

V usage is TRBV28 and J usage is TRBJ1-5, with 9 bases fitting TRBD1. Germline loops: CDR1 MDHEN, CDR2 SYDVKM. J lost 3 bases, V lost 6 bases, and 12 bases had no gene match. The CDR3 is 17 residues long. The CDR3: CASSPSSGTGINQPQHF. The CDR3 region has the DNA TGTGCCAGCAGCCCTTCCTCCGGGACAGGGATCAATCAGCCCCAGCATTTT.

The rearrangement joins TRBV6-1 to TRBJ1-5; D is uncertain. The germline V and J ends were trimmed by 8 bases and 6 bases, with 17 bases remaining between them. This CDR3 region has 14 residues. Germline V gene sequence: CDR1 MNHNS, CDR2 SASEGT. CDR3 protein: CASDPVDFRQPQHF. For the CDR3, the DNA is TGTGCCAGCGACCCGGTGGACTTCCGTCAGCCCCAGCATTTT.

The chain employs TRBV9 and TRBJ1-6, with TRBD1 identical over 9 bases. CDR3 size: 16 residues. The V and J ends lost 2 bases and 9 bases, in that order; junction bases with no gene match: 9. The V gene's germline CDR1 is SGDLS and CDR2 YYNGEE. The CDR3 sequence is CASSVTQGARGSPLHF. CDR3 coding DNA: TGTGCCAGCAGCGTTACACAGGGGGCGAGGGGTTCACCCCTCCACTTT.

V and J are TRBV19 and TRBJ2-7; TRBD2 matches 11 bases. The germline CDR1 and CDR2 sequences are LNHDA and SQIVND (reference sequence). Trimming took 2 bases from V and 4 from J; bases not matched to a gene: 7. The CDR3 has 16 residues. The DNA of the CDR3 is TGTGCCAGTAGTATAACCACTAGCGGGAGTCTATACGAGCAGTACTTC. This translates into CASSITTSGSLYEQYF.

J is TRBJ2-1 and V is TRBV7-8; 7 nucleotides agree with TRBD1. This CDR3 region has 14 residues. V trimming: 5 bases; J trimming: 7 bases; junction bases outside the gene matches: 8. Germline V gives CDR1 SGHVS, CDR2 FQNEAQ. As DNA, the CDR3 is TGTGCCAGCAGCGTCGACAGGGTAAATAATGAGCAGTTCTTC. Encoded protein: CASSVDRVNNEQFF. Together with reference TRBV7-8 and TRBJ2-1, the CDR3 gives the full variable domain: GAGVSQSPRYKVAKRGQDVALRCDPISGHVSLFWYQQALGQGPEFLTYFQNEAQLDKSGLPSDRFFAERPEGSVSTLKIQRTQQEDSAVYLCASSVDRVNNEQFFGPGTRLTVL.

CDR3 bases: TGTGCCAGCTCACGGGGCCAGAGCACCGGGGAGCTGTTTTTT. Protein sequence: CASSRGQSTGELFF. The chain couples TRBV18 to TRBJ2-2, with D perhaps TRBD1 (5 bases). The V end was cut by 4 bases, the J end by 4 bases, with 10 bases between. Looked up from germline, CDR1 is KGHSH and CDR2 is LQKENI. This CDR3 region has 14 residues.